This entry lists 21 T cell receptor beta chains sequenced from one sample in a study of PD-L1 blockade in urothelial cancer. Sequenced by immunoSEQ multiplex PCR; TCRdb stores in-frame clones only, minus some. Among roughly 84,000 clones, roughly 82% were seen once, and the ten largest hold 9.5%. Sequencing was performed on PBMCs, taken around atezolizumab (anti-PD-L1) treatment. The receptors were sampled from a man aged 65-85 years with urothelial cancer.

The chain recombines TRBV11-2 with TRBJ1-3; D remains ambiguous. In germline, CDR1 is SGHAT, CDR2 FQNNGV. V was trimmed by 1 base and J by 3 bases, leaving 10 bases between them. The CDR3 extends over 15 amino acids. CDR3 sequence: CASSLARTLGNTIYF. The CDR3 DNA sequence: TGTGCCAGCAGCTTAGCCCGGACTCTTGGAAACACCATATATTTT.

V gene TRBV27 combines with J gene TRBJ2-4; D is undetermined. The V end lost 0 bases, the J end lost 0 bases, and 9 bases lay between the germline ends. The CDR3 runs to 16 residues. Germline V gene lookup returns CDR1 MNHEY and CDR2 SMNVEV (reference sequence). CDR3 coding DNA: TGTGCCAGCAGTTTATCGCTACAGATAGCCAAAAACATTCAGTACTTC. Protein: CASSLSLQIAKNIQYF.

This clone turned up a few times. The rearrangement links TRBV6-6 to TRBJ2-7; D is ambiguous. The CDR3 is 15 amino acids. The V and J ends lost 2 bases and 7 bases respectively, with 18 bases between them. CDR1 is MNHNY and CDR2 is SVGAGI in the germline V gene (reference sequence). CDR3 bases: TGTGCCAGCAGTTACCCGAACCCCACGGTGGAGGAGCAGTACTTC. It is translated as CASSYPNPTVEEQYF.

The CDR3 nucleotides read TGTGCCAGCAGCTCCGGACACGACAATGAGCAGTTCTTC. Translating gives CASSSGHDNEQFF. The chain links TRBV7-8 to TRBJ2-1, with a possible D match to TRBD1 (5 bases). This CDR3 is built from 13 residues. With 4 bases removed from V and 5 bases from J, the gap between germline ends came to 9 bases. Germline V gene lookup returns CDR1 SGHVS and CDR2 FQNEAQ.

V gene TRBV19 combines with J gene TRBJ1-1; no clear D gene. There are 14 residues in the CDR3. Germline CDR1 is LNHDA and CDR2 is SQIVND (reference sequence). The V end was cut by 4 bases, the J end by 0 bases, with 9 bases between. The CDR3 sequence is CASSNGLMNTEAFF. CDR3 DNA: TGTGCCAGTAGTAACGGGTTAATGAACACTGAAGCTTTCTTT.

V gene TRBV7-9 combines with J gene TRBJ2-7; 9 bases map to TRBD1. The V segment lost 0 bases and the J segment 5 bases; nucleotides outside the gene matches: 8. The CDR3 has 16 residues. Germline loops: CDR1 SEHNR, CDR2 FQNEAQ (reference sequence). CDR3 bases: TGTGCCAGCAGCTTAGCGCTTCTCCGGGACAGGGACGAGCAGTACTTC. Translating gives CASSLALLRDRDEQYF.

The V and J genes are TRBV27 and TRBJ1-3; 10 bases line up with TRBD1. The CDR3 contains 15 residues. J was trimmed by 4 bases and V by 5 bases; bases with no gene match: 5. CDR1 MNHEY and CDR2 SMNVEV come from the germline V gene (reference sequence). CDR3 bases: TGTGCCAGCAGTCCGGGACAGGGGCCGGGAAACACCATATATTTT. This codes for CASSPGQGPGNTIYF.

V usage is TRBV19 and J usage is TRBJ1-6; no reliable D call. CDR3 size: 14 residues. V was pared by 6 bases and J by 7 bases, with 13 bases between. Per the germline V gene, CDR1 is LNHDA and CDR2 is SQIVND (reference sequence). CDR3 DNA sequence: TGTGCCAGTAGATCTTCAGAACAAAATTCACCCCTCCACTTT. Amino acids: CASRSSEQNSPLHF. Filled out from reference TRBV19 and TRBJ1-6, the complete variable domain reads DGGITQSPKYLFRKEGQNVTLSCEQNLNHDAMYWYRQDPGQGLRLIYYSQIVNDFQKGDIAEGYSVSREKKESFPLTVTSAQKNPTAFYLCASRSSEQNSPLHFGNGTRLTVT.

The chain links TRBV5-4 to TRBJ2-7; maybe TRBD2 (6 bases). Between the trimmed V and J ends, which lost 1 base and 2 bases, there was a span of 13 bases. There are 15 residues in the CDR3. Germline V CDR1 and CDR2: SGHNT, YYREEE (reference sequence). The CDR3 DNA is TGTGCCAGCAGCTTGACCTTAGCGGCAACCTACGAGCAGTACTTC. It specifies CASSLTLAATYEQYF.

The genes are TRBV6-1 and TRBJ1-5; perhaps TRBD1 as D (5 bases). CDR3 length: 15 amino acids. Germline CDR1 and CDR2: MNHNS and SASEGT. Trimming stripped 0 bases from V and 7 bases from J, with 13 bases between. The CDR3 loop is CASSEAYGGRQPQHF. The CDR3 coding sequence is TGTGCCAGCAGTGAAGCTTACGGGGGTCGACAGCCCCAGCATTTT.

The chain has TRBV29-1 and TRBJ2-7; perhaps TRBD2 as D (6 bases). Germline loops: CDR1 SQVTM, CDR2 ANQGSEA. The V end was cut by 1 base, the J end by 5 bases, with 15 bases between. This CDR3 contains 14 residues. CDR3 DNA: TGCAGCGTTGAAGGCGGGGACCGGCGAAACGAGCAGTACTTC. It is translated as CSVEGGDRRNEQYF.

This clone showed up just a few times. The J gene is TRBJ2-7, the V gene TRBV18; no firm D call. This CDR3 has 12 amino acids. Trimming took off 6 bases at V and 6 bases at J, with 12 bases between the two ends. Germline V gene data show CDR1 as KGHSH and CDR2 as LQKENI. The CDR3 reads CASSQRSGEQYF. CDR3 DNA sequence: TGTGCCAGCTCTCAAAGGAGTGGCGAGCAGTACTTC.

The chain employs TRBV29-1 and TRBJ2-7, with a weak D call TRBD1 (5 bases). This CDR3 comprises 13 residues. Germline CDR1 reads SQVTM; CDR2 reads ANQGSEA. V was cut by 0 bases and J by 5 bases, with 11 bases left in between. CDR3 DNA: TGCAGCGTTGAAGATGCTGGACAAAACGAGCAGTACTTC. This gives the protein CSVEDAGQNEQYF.

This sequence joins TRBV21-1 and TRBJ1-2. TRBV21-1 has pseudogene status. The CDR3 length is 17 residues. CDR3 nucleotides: TGTGCCAGCAGCAAAAAGCCCCCCGGCGGGGGAAACTATGGCTACACCTTC. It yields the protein CASSKKPPGGGNYGYTF.

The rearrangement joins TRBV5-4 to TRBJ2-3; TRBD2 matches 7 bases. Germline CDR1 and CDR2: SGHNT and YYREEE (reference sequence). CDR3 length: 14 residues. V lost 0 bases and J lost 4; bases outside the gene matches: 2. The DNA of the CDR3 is TGTGCCAGCAGCTTGGGACGGGGGGCAGATACGCAGTATTTT. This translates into CASSLGRGADTQYF. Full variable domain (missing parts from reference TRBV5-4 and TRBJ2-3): ETGVTQSPTHLIKTRGQQVTLRCSSQSGHNTVSWYQQALGQGPQFIFQYYREEENGRGNFPPRFSGLQFPNYSSELNVNALELDDSALYLCASSLGRGADTQYFGPGTRLTVL.

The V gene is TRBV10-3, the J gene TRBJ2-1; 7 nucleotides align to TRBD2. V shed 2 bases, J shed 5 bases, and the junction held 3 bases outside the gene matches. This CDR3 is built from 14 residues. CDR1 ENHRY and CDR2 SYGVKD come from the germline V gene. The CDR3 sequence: CAISEREVHNEQFF. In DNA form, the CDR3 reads TGTGCCATCAGTGAGCGGGAGGTGCACAATGAGCAGTTCTTC.

The CDR3 here is CASSEQGVGAEQYF. CDR3 sequence (DNA): TGCGCCAGCAGCGAACAGGGGGTAGGGGCCGAGCAGTACTTC. This chain joins TRBV5-1 and TRBJ2-7; the match to TRBD1 covers 8 bases. V trimming: 4 bases; J trimming: 6 bases; junction bases outside the gene matches: 9. This CDR3 has 14 amino acids. Germline V gene data show CDR1 as SGHRS and CDR2 as YFSETQ.

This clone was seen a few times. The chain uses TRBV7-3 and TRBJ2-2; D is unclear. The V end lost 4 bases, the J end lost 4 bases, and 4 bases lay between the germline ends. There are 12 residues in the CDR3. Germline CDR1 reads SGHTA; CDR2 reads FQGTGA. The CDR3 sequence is CASSSSTGELFF. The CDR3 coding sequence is TGTGCCAGCAGCTCCAGCACCGGGGAGCTGTTTTTT.

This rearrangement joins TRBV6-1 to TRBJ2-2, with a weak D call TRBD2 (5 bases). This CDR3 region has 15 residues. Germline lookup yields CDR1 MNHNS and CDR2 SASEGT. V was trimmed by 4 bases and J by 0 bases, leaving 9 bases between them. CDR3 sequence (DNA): TGTGCCAGCAGTGGTACCGGGACGAACACCGGGGAGCTGTTTTTT. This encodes CASSGTGTNTGELFF.

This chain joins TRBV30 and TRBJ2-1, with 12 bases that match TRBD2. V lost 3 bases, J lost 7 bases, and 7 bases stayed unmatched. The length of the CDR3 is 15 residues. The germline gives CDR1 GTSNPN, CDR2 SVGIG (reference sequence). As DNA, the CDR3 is TGTGCCTGGAGGAGACTAGCGGGAGTGATAAATGAGCAGTTCTTC. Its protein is CAWRRLAGVINEQFF.

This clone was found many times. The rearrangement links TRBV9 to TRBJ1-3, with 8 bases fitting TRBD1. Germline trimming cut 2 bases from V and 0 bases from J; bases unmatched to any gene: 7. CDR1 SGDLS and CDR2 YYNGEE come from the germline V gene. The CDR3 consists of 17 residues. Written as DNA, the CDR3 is TGTGCCAGCAGCGTCCAGGGACAGGCGCTCTCTGGAAACACCATATATTTT. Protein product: CASSVQGQALSGNTIYF. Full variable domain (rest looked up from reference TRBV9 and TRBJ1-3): DSGVTQTPKHLITATGQRVTLRCSPRSGDLSVYWYQQSLDQGLQFLIQYYNGEERAKGNILERFSAQQFPDLHSELNLSSLELGDSALYFCASSVQGQALSGNTIYFGEGSWLTVV.